This passage covers 10 T cell receptor beta chains from one sample sequenced in a study of PD-1 blockade in classical Hodgkin lymphoma (dated by TCRdb to about 2020). The library was made by the immunoSEQ multiplex PCR assay. TCRdb took this table from immuneACCESS and kept in-frame rearrangements with V and J called. Such tables lack part of the clones; where checked against another copy, unresolved V genes explain under half of the gap, and the rest is unexplained. A total of about 20,000 clones appear in this sample, about 73% of them only once. The ten top clones hold approximately 25% of the sample. This specimen's time point label, interpreted: cycle 2 day 1 (C2D1) of nivolumab. Relapse after autologous stem cell transplantation had occurred in all trial patients, and cohorts A, B and C were distinguished by prior brentuximab vedotin exposure. The input for sequencing was peripheral blood mononuclear cells (PBMCs), taken before the second cycle of nivolumab. The receptors stem from a human donor with classical Hodgkin lymphoma.

This chain uses TRBV7-2 with TRBJ2-7; D is perhaps TRBD2 (5 bases). Germline lookup yields CDR1 SGHTA and CDR2 FQGNSA. The germline V and J ends were trimmed by 2 bases and 6 bases, with 17 bases remaining between them. The CDR3 runs 15 residues. CDR3 coding DNA: TGTGCCAGCAGCTTACAAAGCGGTGGGCGAGGCGAGCAGTACTTC. The encoded protein is CASSLQSGGRGEQYF.

This chain connects TRBV5-5 to TRBJ2-7, with a tentative D call TRBD1 (5 bases). The CDR3 sequence is 16 residues long. In germline, CDR1 is SGHKS, CDR2 YYEKEE (reference sequence). Trimming removed 3 bases at V and 4 bases at J, with 20 bases between. The CDR3 is CASSSTRRRGLYEQYF. DNA of the CDR3: TGTGCCAGCAGCTCGACCCGGCGTAGGGGCCTTTACGAGCAGTACTTC. Full variable domain (missing parts from reference TRBV5-5 and TRBJ2-7): DAGVTQSPTHLIKTRGQQVTLRCSPISGHKSVSWYQQVLGQGPQFIFQYYEKEERGRGNFPDRFSARQFPNYSSELNVNALLLGDSALYLCASSSTRRRGLYEQYFGPGTRLTVT.

The V gene is TRBV2, the J gene TRBJ2-3; TRBD2 agrees at 10 bases. CDR1 and CDR2 (germline): SNHLY, FYNNEI. V lost 6 bases and J lost 1; bases outside the gene matches: 7. The CDR3 length is 16 residues. The CDR3 DNA reads TGTGCCAGCAGAAGGGCTAGCGGGAGTGGCACAGATACGCAGTATTTT. This gives the protein CASRRASGSGTDTQYF.

The chain uses TRBV28 and TRBJ2-5; perhaps TRBD1 as D (5 bases). Germline CDR1 and CDR2: MDHEN and SYDVKM. V lost 8 bases, J lost 3 bases, and 10 bases lay in between. CDR3 length equals 12 residues. The CDR3: CASLDTKETQYF. CDR3 sequence (DNA): TGTGCCAGCTTGGACACCAAAGAGACCCAGTACTTC. The full variable domain, in which reference TRBV28 and TRBJ2-5 provide the parts outside the CDR3, is DVKVTQSSRYLVKRTGEKVFLECVQDMDHENMFWYRQDPGLGLRLIYFSYDVKMKEKGDIPEGYSVSREKKERFSLILESASTNQTSMYLCASLDTKETQYFGPGTRLLVL.

This clone was seen more than once but under ten times. This chain connects TRBV5-8 to TRBJ2-5; maybe TRBD2 (6 bases). V was pared by 1 base and J by 3 bases, with 16 bases between. The V gene's germline CDR1 is SGHTS and CDR2 YDEGEE. This CDR3 region has 16 residues. CDR3 coding DNA: TGTGCCAGCAGCTTGTGGAGGGGCAGGGCGGAAGAGACCCAGTACTTC. As protein: CASSLWRGRAEETQYF.

The CDR3 DNA follows: TGTGCCAGCAGTTACGGGCTGATTGCCTACGAGCAGTACTTC. Protein: CASSYGLIAYEQYF. The chain has TRBV6-5 and TRBJ2-7; D is unclear. The V and J ends lost 2 bases and 2 bases respectively, with 10 bases between them. The CDR3 runs 14 residues. Germline lookup yields CDR1 MNHEY and CDR2 SVGAGI.

This clone was counted between two and nine times. This chain uses TRBV19 with TRBJ1-4, with 9 nucleotides matching TRBD1. The germline V gene encodes CDR1 LNHDA and CDR2 SQIVND (reference sequence). Trimming cost V 6 bases and J 4 bases; bases outside gene matches: 3. The CDR3 covers 14 residues. CDR3 nucleotide sequence: TGTGCCAGTAGGACGACAGGGGGTAATGAAAAACTGTTTTTT. As protein: CASRTTGGNEKLFF.

This clone was counted once. The chain combines TRBV2 with TRBJ2-7; 7 bases are a match to TRBD1. Germline CDR1 SNHLY, CDR2 FYNNEI. The junction had 10 bases not matched to a gene; V was cut back by 6 bases and J by 5 bases. The CDR3 spans 14 residues. The CDR3 spells CASRPDRAGHEQYF. The CDR3 region has the DNA TGTGCCAGCAGGCCAGACAGGGCAGGCCACGAGCAGTACTTC.

The chain has TRBV6-1 and TRBJ1-5; 7 bases align to TRBD1. The CDR3 length is 13 residues. Germline values: CDR1 MNHNS, CDR2 SASEGT. V trimming: 6 bases; J trimming: 8 bases; junction bases outside the gene matches: 7. CDR3 loop: CASREDRFKPQHF. The CDR3, as DNA: TGTGCCAGCAGGGAGGACAGGTTTAAGCCCCAGCATTTT.

This rearrangement joins TRBV7-2 to TRBJ2-3, with TRBD2 as a possible D gene (6 bases). V was trimmed by 9 bases and J by 4 bases, leaving 26 bases between them. This CDR3 contains 17 residues. The germline CDR1 and CDR2 sequences are SGHTA and FQGNSA. The CDR3 DNA reads as TGTGCCAGTCAGAATGGGGTGGCGGGATCTAGGGCAGATACGCAGTATTTT. It encodes CASQNGVAGSRADTQYF. Full variable domain (remainder filled in from reference TRBV7-2 and TRBJ2-3): GAGVSQSPSNKVTEKGKDVELRCDPISGHTALYWYRQSLGQGLEFLIYFQGNSAPDKSGLPSDRFSAERTGGSVSTLTIQRTQQEDSAVYLCASQNGVAGSRADTQYFGPGTRLTVL.